Reported below is one T cell receptor (beta chain). What it binds is not known. The record originates from a study of graft-versus-host responses after intestinal transplantation. For the study at large: Recipients were given multivisceral, liver-intestinal, or isolated intestinal transplants. For around three years after anti-thymocyte globulin induction, all recipients took tacrolimus and steroids.

There are 13 residues in the CDR3. Germline CDR1 and CDR2: MDHEN and SYDVKM. Measured with immunoSEQ multiplex PCR; TCRdb has only the in-frame clones, and not every one. The table lists about 26,000 clones, roughly 82% of them singletons. The study, taken as a whole, reports: Clonal ratios of graft-versus-host to host-versus-graft in allografts were high for patients exhibiting graft-donor T cell macrochimerism. Recipient marrow contained GvH clones, some of which appeared first in ileum or blood.

The chain combines TRBV28 with TRBJ2-1; maybe TRBD2 (6 bases). The starting material was unstimulated CD4+ T cells sorted from spleen or lymph node cells, obtained before intestinal transplant. The receptor comes from a human donor who received an intestinal transplant. The CDR3 region is CGVGGRSWHEQFF. The DNA of the CDR3 is TGTGGCGTTGGGGGGAGAAGTTGGCATGAGCAGTTCTTC. Combining the CDR3 with reference TRBV28 and TRBJ2-1 gives the whole variable domain DVKVTQSSRYLVKRTGEKVFLECVQDMDHENMFWYRQDPGLGLRLIYFSYDVKMKEKGDIPEGYSVSREKKERFSLILESASTNQTSMYLCGVGGRSWHEQFFGPGTRLTVL.